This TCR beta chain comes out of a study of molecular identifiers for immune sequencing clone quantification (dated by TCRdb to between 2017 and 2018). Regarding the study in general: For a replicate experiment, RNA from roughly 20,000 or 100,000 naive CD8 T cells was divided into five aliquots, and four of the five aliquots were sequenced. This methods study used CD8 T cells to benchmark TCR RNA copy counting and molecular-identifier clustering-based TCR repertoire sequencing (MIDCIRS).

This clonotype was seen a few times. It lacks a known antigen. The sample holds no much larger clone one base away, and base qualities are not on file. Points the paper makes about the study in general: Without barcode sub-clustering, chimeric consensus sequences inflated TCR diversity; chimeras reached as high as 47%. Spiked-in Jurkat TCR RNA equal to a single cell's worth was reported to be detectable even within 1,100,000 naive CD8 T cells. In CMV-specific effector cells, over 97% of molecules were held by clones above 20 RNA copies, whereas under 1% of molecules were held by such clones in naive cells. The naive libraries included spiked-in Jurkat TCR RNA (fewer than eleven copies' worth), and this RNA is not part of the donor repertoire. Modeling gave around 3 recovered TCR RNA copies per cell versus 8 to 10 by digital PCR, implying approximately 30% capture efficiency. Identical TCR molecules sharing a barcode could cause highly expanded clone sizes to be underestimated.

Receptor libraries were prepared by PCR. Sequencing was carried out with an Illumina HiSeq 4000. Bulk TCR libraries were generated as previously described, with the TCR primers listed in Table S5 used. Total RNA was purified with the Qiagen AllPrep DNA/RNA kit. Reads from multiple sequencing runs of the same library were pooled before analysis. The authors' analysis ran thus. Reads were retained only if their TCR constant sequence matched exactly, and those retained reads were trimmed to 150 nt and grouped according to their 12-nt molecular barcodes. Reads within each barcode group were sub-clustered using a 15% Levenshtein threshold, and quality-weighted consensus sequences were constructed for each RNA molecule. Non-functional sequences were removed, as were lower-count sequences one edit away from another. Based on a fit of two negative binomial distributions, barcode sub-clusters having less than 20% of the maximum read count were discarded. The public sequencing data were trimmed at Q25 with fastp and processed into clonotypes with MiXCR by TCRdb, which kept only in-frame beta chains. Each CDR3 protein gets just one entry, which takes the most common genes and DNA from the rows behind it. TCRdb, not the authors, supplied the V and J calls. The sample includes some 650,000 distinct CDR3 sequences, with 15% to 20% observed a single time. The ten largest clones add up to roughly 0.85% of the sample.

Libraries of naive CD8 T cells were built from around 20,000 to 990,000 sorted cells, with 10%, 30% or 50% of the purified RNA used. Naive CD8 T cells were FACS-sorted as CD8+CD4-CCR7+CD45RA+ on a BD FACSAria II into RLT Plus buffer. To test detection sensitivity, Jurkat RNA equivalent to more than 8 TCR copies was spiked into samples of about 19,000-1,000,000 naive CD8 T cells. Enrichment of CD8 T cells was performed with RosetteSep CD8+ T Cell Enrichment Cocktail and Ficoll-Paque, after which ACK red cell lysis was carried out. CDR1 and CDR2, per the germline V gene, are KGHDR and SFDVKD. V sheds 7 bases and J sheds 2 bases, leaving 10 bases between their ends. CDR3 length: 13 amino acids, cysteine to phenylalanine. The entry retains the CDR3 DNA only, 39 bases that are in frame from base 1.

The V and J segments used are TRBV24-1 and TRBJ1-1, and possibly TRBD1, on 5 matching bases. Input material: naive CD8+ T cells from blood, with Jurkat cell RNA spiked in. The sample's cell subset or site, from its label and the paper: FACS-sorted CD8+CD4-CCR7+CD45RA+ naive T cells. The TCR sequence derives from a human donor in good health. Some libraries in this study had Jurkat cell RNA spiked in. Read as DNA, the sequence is TGTGCCACCAGCCAGGGATCCAACACTGAAGCTTTCTTT. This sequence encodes CATSQGSNTEAFF.